This T cell receptor beta chain comes out of a study of blood T cell repertoires in COVID-19. Enrolled during active infection, Seattle patients were then followed longitudinally. Data came from immunoSEQ multiplex PCR; TCRdb stores just in-frame clones and leaves some out. This table has almost 300,000 clones, just under 90% appearing once. From germline, CDR1 is SEHNR and CDR2 FQNEAQ (reference sequence). The CDR3 runs to 16 residues. The V segment lost 5 bases and the J segment 1 base; nucleotides outside the gene matches: 9. Sequenced sample: peripheral blood. The sequence derives from a woman under 40 with COVID-19, enrolled during active disease. The chain recombines TRBV7-9 with TRBJ2-3; 7 bases align to TRBD2. The chain's CDR3 is CASSGPWAGGTDTQYF. DNA of the CDR3: TGTGCCAGCAGCGGGCCTTGGGCGGGGGGCACAGATACGCAGTATTTT.